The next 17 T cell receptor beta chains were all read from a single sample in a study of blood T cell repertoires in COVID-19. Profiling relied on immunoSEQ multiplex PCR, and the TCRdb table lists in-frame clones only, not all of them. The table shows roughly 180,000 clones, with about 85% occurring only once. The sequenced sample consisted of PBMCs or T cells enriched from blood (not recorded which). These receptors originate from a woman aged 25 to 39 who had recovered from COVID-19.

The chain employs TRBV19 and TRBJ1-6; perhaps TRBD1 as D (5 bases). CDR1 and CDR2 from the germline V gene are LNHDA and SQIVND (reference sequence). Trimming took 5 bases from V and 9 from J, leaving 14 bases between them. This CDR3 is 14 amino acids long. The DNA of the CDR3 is TGTGCCAGTAGTCCGGGCAGGGCAGGTTCACCCCTCCACTTT. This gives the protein CASSPGRAGSPLHF.

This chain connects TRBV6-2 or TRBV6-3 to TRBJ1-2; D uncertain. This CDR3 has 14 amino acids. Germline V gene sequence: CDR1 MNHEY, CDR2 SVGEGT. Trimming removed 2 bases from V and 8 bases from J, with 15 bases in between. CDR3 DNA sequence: TGTGCCAGCAGTTACCAAAATGCCGGGTACGGCTACACCTTC. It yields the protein CASSYQNAGYGYTF.

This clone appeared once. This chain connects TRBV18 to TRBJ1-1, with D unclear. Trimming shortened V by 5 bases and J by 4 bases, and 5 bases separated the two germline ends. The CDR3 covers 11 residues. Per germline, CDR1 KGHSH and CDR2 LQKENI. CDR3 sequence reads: CASSTTTEAFF. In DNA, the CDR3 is TGTGCCAGCTCAACTACCACTGAAGCTTTCTTT.

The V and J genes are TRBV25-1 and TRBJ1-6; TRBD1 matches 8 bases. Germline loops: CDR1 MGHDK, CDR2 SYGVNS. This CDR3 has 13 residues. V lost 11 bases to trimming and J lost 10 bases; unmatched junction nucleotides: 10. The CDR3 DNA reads TGTGCCGTTCACTCAGGGGGCAGATCACCCCTCCACTTT. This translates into CAVHSGGRSPLHF. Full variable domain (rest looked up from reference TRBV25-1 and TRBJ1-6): EADIYQTPRYLVIGTGKKITLECSQTMGHDKMYWYQQDPGMELHLIHYSYGVNSTEKGDLSSESTVSRIRTEHFPLTLESARPSHTSQYLCAVHSGGRSPLHFGNGTRLTVT.

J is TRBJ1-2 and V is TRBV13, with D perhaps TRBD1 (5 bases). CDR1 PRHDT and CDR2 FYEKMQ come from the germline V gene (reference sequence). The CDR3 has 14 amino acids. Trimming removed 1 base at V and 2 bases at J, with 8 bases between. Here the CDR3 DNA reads TGTGCCAGCAGCTTAGACCCAGGGAACTATGGCTACACCTTC. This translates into CASSLDPGNYGYTF.

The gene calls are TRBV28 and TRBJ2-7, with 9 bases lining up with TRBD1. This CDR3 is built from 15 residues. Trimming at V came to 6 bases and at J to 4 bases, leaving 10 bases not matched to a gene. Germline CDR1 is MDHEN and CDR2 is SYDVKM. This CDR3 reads CASSLGGTGLYEQYF. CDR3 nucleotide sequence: TGTGCCAGCAGCCTAGGCGGGACAGGGCTTTACGAGCAGTACTTC.

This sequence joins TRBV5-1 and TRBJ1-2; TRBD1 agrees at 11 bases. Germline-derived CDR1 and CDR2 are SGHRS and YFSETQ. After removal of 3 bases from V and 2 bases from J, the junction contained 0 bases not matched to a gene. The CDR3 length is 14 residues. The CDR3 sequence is CASSWDRGNYGYTF. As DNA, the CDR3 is TGCGCCAGCAGCTGGGACAGGGGGAACTATGGCTACACCTTC. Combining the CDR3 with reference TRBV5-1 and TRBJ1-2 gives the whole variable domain KAGVTQTPRYLIKTRGQQVTLSCSPISGHRSVSWYQQTPGQGLQFLFEYFSETQRNKGNFPGRFSGRQFSNSRSEMNVSTLELGDSALYLCASSWDRGNYGYTFGSGTRLTVV.

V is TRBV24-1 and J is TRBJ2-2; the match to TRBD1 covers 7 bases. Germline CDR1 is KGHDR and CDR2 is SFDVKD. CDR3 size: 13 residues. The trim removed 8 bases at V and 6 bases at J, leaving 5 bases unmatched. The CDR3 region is CATNRGVAGELFF. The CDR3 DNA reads TGTGCCACCAACAGGGGAGTCGCCGGGGAGCTGTTTTTT.

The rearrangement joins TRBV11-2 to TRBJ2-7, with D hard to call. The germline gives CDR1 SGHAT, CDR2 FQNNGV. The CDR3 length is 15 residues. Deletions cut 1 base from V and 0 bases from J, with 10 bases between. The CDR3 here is CASSLAARSSYEQYF. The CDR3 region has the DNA TGTGCCAGCAGCTTAGCCGCCCGTAGCTCCTACGAGCAGTACTTC.

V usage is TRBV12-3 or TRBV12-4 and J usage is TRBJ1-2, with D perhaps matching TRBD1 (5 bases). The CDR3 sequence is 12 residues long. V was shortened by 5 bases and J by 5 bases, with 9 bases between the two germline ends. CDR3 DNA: TGTGCCAGCAGTCCACAGGAGTATGGCTACACCTTC. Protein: CASSPQEYGYTF.

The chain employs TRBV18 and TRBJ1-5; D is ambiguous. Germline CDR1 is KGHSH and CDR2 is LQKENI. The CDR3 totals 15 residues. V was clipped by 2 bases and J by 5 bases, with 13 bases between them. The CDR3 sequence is CASSPGQAVYQPQHF. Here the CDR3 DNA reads TGTGCCAGCTCACCAGGTCAGGCCGTCTATCAGCCCCAGCATTTT.

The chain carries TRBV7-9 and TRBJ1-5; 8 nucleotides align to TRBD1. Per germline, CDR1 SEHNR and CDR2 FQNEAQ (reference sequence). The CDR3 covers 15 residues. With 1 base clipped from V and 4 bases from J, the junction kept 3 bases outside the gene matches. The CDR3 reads CASSLGTGRNQPQHF. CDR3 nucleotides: TGTGCCAGCAGCTTAGGGACAGGGAGGAATCAGCCCCAGCATTTT.

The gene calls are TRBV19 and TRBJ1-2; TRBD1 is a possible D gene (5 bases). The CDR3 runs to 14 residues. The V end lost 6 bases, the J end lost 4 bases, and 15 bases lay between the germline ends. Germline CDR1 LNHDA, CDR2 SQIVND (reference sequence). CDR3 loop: CASSLGRDSYGYTF. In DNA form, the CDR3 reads TGTGCCAGTAGCCTAGGTCGGGACTCCTATGGCTACACCTTC.

CDR3 in DNA: TGTGCCAGCAGCTTAGGCGGGGTCGCAGATACGCAGTATTTT. It codes for CASSLGGVADTQYF. This chain links TRBV7-2 with TRBJ2-3; TRBD2 might be the D (6 bases). V was pared by 1 base and J by 4 bases, with 9 bases between. Germline V gene data show CDR1 as SGHTA and CDR2 as FQGNSA. This CDR3 contains 14 residues.

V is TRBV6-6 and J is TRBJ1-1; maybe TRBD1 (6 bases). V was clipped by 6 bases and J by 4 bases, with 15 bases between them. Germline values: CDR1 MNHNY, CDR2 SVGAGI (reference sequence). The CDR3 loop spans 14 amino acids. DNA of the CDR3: TGTGCCAGCAGGATCACAGGGAAAATCACTGAAGCTTTCTTT. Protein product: CASRITGKITEAFF.

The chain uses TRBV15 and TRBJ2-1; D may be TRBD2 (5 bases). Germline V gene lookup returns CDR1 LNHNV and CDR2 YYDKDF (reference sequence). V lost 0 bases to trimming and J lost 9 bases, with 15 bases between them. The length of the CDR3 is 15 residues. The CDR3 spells CATSRDQRQVIEQFF. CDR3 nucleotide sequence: TGTGCCACCAGCAGAGATCAGCGGCAGGTTATTGAGCAGTTCTTC.

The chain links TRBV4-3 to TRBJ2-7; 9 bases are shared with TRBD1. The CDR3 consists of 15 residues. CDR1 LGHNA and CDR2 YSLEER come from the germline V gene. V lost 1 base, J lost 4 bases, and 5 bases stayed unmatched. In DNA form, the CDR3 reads TGCGCCAGCAGCCAAGGAGAGACAGGGGGATACGAGCAGTACTTC. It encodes CASSQGETGGYEQYF.